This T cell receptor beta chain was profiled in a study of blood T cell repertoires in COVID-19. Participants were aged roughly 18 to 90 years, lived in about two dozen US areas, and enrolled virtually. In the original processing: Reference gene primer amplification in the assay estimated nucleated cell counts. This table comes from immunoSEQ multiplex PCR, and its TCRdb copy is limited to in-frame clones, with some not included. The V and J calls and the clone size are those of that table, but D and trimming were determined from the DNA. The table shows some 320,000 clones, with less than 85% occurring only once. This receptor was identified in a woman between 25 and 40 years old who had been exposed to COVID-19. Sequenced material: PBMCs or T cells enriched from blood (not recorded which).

CDR3 nucleotides: TGTGCCAGTAGCGAAACAGGGACGGGCACAGATACGCAGTATTTT. Protein product: CASSETGTGTDTQYF. V usage is TRBV19 and J usage is TRBJ2-3, with D possibly matching TRBD1 (6 bases). CDR3 length: 15 residues. CDR1 is LNHDA, CDR2 SQIVND, per germline (reference sequence). V dropped 6 bases and J dropped 1 base, with 14 bases sitting between them.